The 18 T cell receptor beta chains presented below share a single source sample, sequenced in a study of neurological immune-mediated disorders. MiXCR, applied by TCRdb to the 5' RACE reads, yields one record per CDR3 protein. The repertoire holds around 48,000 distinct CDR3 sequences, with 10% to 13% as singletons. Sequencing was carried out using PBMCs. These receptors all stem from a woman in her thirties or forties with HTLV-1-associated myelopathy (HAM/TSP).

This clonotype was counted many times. The CDR3 region is CASRAGQPQHF. The CDR3 DNA reads as TGTGCCAGCAGGGCCGGACAGCCCCAGCATTTT. This chain connects TRBV2 to TRBJ1-5; D remains ambiguous. Germline CDR1 is SNHLY and CDR2 is FYNNEI. The CDR3 is 11 amino acids. Trimming took off 6 bases at V and 7 bases at J, with 7 bases between the two ends. The full variable domain, completed using reference TRBV2 and TRBJ1-5, is EPEVTQTPSHQVTQMGQEVILRCVPISNHLYFYWYRQILGQKVEFLVSFYNNEISEKSEIFDDQFSVERPDGSNFTLKIRSTKLEDSAMYFCASRAGQPQHFGDGTRLSIL.

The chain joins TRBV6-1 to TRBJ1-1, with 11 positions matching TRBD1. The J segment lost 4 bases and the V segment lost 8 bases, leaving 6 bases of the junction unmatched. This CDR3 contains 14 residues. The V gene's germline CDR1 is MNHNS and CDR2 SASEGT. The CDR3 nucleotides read TGTGCCAGCGGCCGGGACAGGGGGACCACTGAAGCTTTCTTT. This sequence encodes CASGRDRGTTEAFF.

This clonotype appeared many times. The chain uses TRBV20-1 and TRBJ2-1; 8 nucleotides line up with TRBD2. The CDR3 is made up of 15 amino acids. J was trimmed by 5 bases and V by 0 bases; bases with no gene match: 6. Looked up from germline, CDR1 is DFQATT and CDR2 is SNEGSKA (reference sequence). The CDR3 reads CSARDGGGANNEQFF. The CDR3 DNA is TGCAGTGCTAGAGACGGGGGGGGGGCAAACAATGAGCAGTTCTTC.

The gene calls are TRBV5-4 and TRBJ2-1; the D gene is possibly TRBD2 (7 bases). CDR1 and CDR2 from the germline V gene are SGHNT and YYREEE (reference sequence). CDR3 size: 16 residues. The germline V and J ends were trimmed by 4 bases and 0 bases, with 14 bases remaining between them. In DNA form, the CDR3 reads TGTGCCAGCAGCGTAGGGGGGGCAATCTCCTACAATGAGCAGTTCTTC. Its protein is CASSVGGAISYNEQFF.

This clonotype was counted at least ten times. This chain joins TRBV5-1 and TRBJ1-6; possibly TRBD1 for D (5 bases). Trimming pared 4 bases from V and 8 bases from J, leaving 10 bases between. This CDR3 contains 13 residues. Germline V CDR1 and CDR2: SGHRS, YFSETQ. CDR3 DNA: TGCGCCAGCAGCCCCGGAGGGGATTCACCCCTCCACTTT. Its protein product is CASSPGGDSPLHF.

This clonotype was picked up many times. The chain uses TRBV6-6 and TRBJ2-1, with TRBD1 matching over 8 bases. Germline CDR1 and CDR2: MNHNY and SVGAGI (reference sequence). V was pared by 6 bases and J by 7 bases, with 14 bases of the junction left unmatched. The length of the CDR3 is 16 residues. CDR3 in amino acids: CASRFTGTGRENEQFF. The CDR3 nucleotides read TGTGCCAGCAGATTTACCGGGACAGGTCGTGAGAATGAGCAGTTCTTC.

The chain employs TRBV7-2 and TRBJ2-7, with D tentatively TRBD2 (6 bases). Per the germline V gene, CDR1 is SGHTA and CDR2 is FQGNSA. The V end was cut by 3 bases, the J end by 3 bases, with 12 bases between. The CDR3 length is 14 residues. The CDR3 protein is CASSFQAGVYEQYF. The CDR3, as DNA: TGTGCCAGCAGCTTTCAAGCGGGTGTCTACGAGCAGTACTTC. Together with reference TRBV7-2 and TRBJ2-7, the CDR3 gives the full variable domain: GAGVSQSPSNKVTEKGKDVELRCDPISGHTALYWYRQSLGQGLEFLIYFQGNSAPDKSGLPSDRFSAERTGGSVSTLTIQRTQQEDSAVYLCASSFQAGVYEQYFGPGTRLTVT.

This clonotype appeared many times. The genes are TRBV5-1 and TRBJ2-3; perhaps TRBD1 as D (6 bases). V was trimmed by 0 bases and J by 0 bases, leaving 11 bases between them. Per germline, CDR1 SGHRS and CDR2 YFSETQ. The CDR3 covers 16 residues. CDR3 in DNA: TGCGCCAGCAGCTTGGATCAGGGGTACAGCACAGATACGCAGTATTTT. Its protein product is CASSLDQGYSTDTQYF. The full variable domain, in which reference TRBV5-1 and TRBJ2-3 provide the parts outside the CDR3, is KAGVTQTPRYLIKTRGQQVTLSCSPISGHRSVSWYQQTPGQGLQFLFEYFSETQRNKGNFPGRFSGRQFSNSRSEMNVSTLELGDSALYLCASSLDQGYSTDTQYFGPGTRLTVL.

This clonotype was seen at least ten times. The CDR3 sequence: CASTRGTIAEAFF. The CDR3 DNA sequence: TGTGCCAGCACCAGAGGGACTATTGCTGAAGCTTTCTTT. This chain uses TRBV5-6 with TRBJ1-1, with TRBD1 as a possible D gene (5 bases). With 6 bases removed from V and 6 bases from J, the gap between germline ends came to 15 bases. Germline V CDR1 and CDR2: SGHDT, YYEEEE. CDR3 length equals 13 residues.

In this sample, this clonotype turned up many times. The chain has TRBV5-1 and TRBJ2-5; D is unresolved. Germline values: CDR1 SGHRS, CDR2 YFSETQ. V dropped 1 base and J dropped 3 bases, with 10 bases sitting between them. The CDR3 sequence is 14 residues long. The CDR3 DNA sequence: TGCGCCAGCAGCTTGTTAGTGCTAGAAGAGACCCAGTACTTC. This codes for CASSLLVLEETQYF. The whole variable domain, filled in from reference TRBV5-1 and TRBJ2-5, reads KAGVTQTPRYLIKTRGQQVTLSCSPISGHRSVSWYQQTPGQGLQFLFEYFSETQRNKGNFPGRFSGRQFSNSRSEMNVSTLELGDSALYLCASSLLVLEETQYFGPGTRLLVL.

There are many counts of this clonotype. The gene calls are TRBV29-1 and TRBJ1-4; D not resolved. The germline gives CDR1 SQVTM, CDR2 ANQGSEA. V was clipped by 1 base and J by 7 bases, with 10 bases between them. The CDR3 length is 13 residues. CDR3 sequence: CSVEGIGLEKLFF. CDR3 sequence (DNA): TGCAGCGTTGAAGGGATAGGGCTTGAAAAACTGTTTTTT.

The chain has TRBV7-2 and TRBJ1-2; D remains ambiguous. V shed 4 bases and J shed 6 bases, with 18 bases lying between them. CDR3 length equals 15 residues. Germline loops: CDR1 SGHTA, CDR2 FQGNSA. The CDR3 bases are TGTGCCAGCAGCTACCGGTCCTTCTCGGGAGATGGCTACACCTTC. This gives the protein CASSYRSFSGDGYTF.

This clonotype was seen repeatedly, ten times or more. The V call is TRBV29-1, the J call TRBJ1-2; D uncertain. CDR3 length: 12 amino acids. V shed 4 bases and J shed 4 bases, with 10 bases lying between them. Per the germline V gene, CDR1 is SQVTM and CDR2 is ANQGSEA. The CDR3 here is CSVVGDRYGYTF. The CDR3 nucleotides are TGCAGCGTTGTTGGGGATCGCTATGGCTACACCTTC.

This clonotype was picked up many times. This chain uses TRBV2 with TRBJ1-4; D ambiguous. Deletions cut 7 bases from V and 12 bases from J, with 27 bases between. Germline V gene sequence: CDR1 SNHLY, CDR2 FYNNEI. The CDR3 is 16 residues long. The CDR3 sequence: CASIQTARRNKEELFF. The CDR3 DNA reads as TGTGCCAGCATCCAAACCGCCAGGAGAAATAAAGAGGAACTGTTTTTT. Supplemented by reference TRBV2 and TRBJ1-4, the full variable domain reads EPEVTQTPSHQVTQMGQEVILRCVPISNHLYFYWYRQILGQKVEFLVSFYNNEISEKSEIFDDQFSVERPDGSNFTLKIRSTKLEDSAMYFCASIQTARRNKEELFFGSGTQLSVL.

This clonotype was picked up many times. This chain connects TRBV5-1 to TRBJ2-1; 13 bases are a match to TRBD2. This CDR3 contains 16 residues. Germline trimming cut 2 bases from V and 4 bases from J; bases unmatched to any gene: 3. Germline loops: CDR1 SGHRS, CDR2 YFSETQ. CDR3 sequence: CASSLETSGGYNEQFF. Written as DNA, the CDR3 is TGCGCCAGCAGCTTAGAGACTAGCGGGGGGTACAATGAGCAGTTCTTC.

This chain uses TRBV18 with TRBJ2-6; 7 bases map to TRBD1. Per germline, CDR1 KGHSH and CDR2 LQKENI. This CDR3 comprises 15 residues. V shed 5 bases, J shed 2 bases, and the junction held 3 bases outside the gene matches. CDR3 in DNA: TGTGCCAGCTCAGACAGGGTTGCTGGGGCCAACGTCCTGACTTTC. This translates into CASSDRVAGANVLTF.

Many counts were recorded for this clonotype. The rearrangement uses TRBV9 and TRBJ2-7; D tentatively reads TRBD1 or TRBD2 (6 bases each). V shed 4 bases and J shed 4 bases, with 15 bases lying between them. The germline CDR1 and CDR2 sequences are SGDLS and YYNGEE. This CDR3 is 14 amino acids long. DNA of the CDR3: TGTGCCAGCAGCCGGGGGCCCAGGGCATACGAGCAGTACTTC. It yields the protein CASSRGPRAYEQYF.

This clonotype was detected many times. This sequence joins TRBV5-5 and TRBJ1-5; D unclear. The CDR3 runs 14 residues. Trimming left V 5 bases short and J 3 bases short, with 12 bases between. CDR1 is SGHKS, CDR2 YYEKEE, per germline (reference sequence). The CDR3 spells CASSFTATNQPQHF. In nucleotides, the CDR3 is TGTGCCAGCAGTTTTACAGCGACCAATCAGCCCCAGCATTTT.